This T cell receptor beta chain was identified in a study of blood T cell repertoires in COVID-19. Overall study context: Sample material is recorded as cDNA or gDNA derived from T cells, B-cell-depleted T cells, or PBMCs.

CDR1 and CDR2 (germline): GTSNPN, SVGIG (reference sequence). Trimming removed 0 bases from V and 7 bases from J; junction bases left unmatched: 7. This CDR3 region has 15 residues. This clone has only one observation. Method: immunoSEQ multiplex PCR; TCRdb's copy keeps in-frame clones and lacks some. The sample carries 310,000 or so clones, around 86% recorded once. What was sequenced was peripheral blood. The V and J genes are TRBV30 and TRBJ2-2, with 8 bases that match TRBD1. The receptor comes from a woman aged 25-40 years who had recovered from COVID-19. The CDR3 region has the DNA TGTGCCTGGAGTGTCAGGGGGCGAAGGGTCGGGGAGCTGTTTTTT. Its protein is CAWSVRGRRVGELFF.